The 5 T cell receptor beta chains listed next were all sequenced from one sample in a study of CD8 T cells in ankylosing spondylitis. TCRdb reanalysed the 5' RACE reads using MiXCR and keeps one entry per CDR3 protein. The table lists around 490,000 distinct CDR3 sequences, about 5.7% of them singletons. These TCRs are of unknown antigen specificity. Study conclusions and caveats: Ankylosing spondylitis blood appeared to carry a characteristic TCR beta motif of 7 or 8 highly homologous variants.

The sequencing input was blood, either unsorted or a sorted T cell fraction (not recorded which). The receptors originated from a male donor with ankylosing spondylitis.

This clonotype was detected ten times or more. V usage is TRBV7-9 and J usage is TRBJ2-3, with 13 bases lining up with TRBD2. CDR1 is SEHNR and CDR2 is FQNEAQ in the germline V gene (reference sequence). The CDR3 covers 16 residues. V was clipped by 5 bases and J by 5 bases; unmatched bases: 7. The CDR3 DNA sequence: TGTGCCAGCAGCCCATGGACTAGCGGGAGTGTAGATACGCAGTATTTT. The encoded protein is CASSPWTSGSVDTQYF.

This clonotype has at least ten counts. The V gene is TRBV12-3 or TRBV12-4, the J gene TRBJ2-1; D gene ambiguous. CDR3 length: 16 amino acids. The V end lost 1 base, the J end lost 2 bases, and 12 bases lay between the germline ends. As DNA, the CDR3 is TGTGCCAGCAGTTTAGGAGCCCCTAGACCCTACAATGAGCAGTTCTTC. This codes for CASSLGAPRPYNEQFF.

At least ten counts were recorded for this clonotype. CDR3 loop: CASSRDAGTSGLEQFF. The CDR3 nucleotides read TGTGCCAGCAGCCGGGACGCCGGGACAAGTGGCCTGGAGCAGTTCTTC. The chain links TRBV5-5 to TRBJ2-1; TRBD1 is a possible D gene (6 bases). The germline CDR1 and CDR2 sequences are SGHKS and YYEKEE (reference sequence). This CDR3 is 16 amino acids long. The V end lost 4 bases, the J end lost 10 bases, and 24 bases lay between the germline ends.

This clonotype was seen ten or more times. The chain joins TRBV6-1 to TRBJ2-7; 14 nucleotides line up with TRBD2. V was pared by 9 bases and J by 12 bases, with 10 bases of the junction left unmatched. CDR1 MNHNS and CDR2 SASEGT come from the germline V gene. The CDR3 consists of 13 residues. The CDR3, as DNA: TGTGCCAGTGGACCGGGACTAGCGGGAGTCTGGTACTTC. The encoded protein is CASGPGLAGVWYF.

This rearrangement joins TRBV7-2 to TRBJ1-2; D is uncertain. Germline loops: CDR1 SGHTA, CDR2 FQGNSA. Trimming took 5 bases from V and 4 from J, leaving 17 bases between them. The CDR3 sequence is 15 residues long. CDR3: CASSTGSGLSYGYTF. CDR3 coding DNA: TGTGCCAGCAGCACCGGGTCGGGGTTAAGCTATGGCTACACCTTC.